Shown below are 27 T cell receptor beta chains from a single sample sequenced in a study of regulatory T cells in long-lasting Graves disease. Indicated time point: persistent/refractory GD, antithyroid drugs over 5 years with positive TRAb. PBMC-extracted RNA yielded the TCR library. Both iRepertoire HTBI primers and Arm-PCR of CDR3 regions were used to build the TCR beta libraries. MiXCR, applied by TCRdb to the multiplex PCR reads, yields one record per CDR3 protein. The data contain nearly 350,000 distinct CDR3 sequences, roughly a fifth of them singletons. The source material was peripheral blood mononuclear cells (PBMCs), sampled when the disease was refractory, from a patient treated with antithyroid drugs. Source of these receptors: a female donor with Graves disease.

Comments on this clonotype: A much larger clone is a single base away; this may be a read error. The V and J genes are TRBV30 and TRBJ2-5, with D hard to call. Germline V gene sequence: CDR1 GTSNPN, CDR2 SVGIG (reference sequence). V shed 4 bases and J shed 5 bases, with 5 bases lying between them. This CDR3 is 10 amino acids long. The CDR3 reads CAWKLETQYF. For the CDR3, the DNA is TGTGCCTGGAAACTGGAGACCCAGTACTTC.

This clonotype was detected a few times. This chain uses TRBV30 with TRBJ1-1, with unresolved D. V was shortened by 4 bases and J by 3 bases, with 18 bases between the two germline ends. The CDR3 spans 15 residues. Germline assignment: CDR1 GTSNPN and CDR2 SVGIG (reference sequence). The CDR3 spells CAWTPLGSGDTEAFF. The CDR3, as DNA: TGTGCCTGGACCCCCCTGGGGAGTGGGGACACTGAAGCTTTCTTT.

This clonotype was picked up many times. The J gene is TRBJ2-2, the V gene TRBV12-3 or TRBV12-4; D might be TRBD1 (5 bases). CDR3 length: 14 residues. V was shortened by 6 bases and J by 0 bases, with 8 bases between the two germline ends. The CDR3 DNA follows: TGTGCCAGCAGCAGGGTGGCGAACACCGGGGAGCTGTTTTTT. Amino acid sequence: CASSRVANTGELFF.

This clonotype turned up a few times. J is TRBJ1-2 and V is TRBV20-1; TRBD1 might be the D (5 bases). Germline assignment: CDR1 DFQATT and CDR2 SNEGSKA (reference sequence). There are 11 residues in the CDR3. V lost 5 bases, J lost 5 bases, and 9 bases lay in between. As DNA, the CDR3 is TGCAGTGCTTACTCAGGGTATGGCTACACCTTC. Its translation is CSAYSGYGYTF.

The chain couples TRBV4-2 to TRBJ2-7; D could derive from TRBD1 or TRBD2 (7 bases each). Trimming shortened V by 4 bases and J by 4 bases, and 26 bases separated the two germline ends. The CDR3 is 18 residues long. Germline V gives CDR1 LGHNA, CDR2 YNFKEQ. DNA of the CDR3: TGTGCCAGCAGCCCAGGGACAAGGGGGCGCGGGGGTGGGTACGAGCAGTACTTC. Translating gives CASSPGTRGRGGGYEQYF.

In the case of this clonotype: A much larger clone lies a single base off, so this may be a read error. The chain links TRBV12-3 or TRBV12-4 to TRBJ1-6; D is unresolved. V lost 8 bases and J 5 bases, leaving 13 bases between the germline ends. CDR3 length equals 14 residues. The CDR3, as DNA: TGTGCCAGCGGCCGGCCTGGCCATAATTCACCCCTCCACTTT. This encodes CASGRPGHNSPLHF.

This sequence joins TRBV5-1 and TRBJ2-1; D gene unclear. The V gene's germline CDR1 is SGHRS and CDR2 YFSETQ. With 5 bases removed from V and 4 bases from J, the gap between germline ends came to 16 bases. The CDR3 consists of 15 residues. The CDR3 sequence is CASRAAGGEYNEQFF. The DNA of the CDR3 is TGCGCCAGCAGGGCGGCCGGCGGCGAATACAATGAGCAGTTCTTC.

This clonotype was observed a handful of times. The J gene is TRBJ1-1, the V gene TRBV12-3 or TRBV12-4; the D gene is possibly TRBD1 (5 bases). The CDR3 contains 12 residues. V was shortened by 6 bases and J by 11 bases, with 16 bases between the two germline ends. The CDR3 reads CASSWEGYGAFF. DNA for the CDR3: TGTGCCAGCAGCTGGGAGGGGTACGGGGCTTTCTTT.

In this sample, this clonotype turned up many times. The V gene is TRBV12-3 or TRBV12-4, the J gene TRBJ2-7; 9 bases line up with TRBD1. Trimming cost V 6 bases and J 5 bases; bases outside gene matches: 11. The CDR3 is 15 residues long. The CDR3 spells CASRRKQGARHEQYF. The CDR3 nucleotides read TGTGCCAGCAGGCGCAAACAGGGGGCGCGCCACGAGCAGTACTTC.

This clonotype turned up a few times. The V gene is TRBV4-1, the J gene TRBJ1-4; no clear D gene. The CDR3 is 16 amino acids. Germline CDR1 MGHRA, CDR2 YSYEKL. The V and J ends lost 5 bases and 0 bases respectively, with 13 bases between them. The CDR3 nucleotides read TGCGCCAGCAGCGGAATCTCGGGCGCAACTAATGAAAAACTGTTTTTT. As protein: CASSGISGATNEKLFF.

This clonotype was detected only once. V usage is TRBV9 and J usage is TRBJ2-2; D is possibly TRBD1 or TRBD2 (7 bases each). Looked up from germline, CDR1 is SGDLS and CDR2 is YYNGEE. The V gene lost 4 bases and the J gene lost 4 bases, with 14 bases spanning the gap. The CDR3 has 15 residues. DNA for the CDR3: TGTGCCAGCAGCCGGAGGGAGGGGGCCACCGGGGAGCTGTTTTTT. Encoded protein: CASSRREGATGELFF.

Note on this clonotype: A much larger clone lies a single base off, so this may be a read error. The chain couples TRBV6-9 to TRBJ1-1; no clear D. Germline values: CDR1 MNHGY, CDR2 SVAAGI. This CDR3 region has 13 residues. V was pared by 2 bases and J by 8 bases, with 12 bases between. CDR3 nucleotides: TGTGCCAGCAGTTATAGGACTATGAAGGAAGCTTTCTTT. It translates to CASSYRTMKEAFF.

Ten or more counts support this clonotype. CDR3 residues: CASSLFGGRGFAYEQYF. DNA of the CDR3: TGTGCCAGCAGCTTATTCGGCGGGCGGGGGTTCGCCTACGAGCAGTACTTC. The chain uses TRBV11-2 and TRBJ2-7; 7 nucleotides match TRBD2. J lost 2 bases, V lost 2 bases, and 12 bases had no gene match. The CDR3 is 17 residues long. Germline CDR1 SGHAT, CDR2 FQNNGV. The full variable domain, rest sourced from reference TRBV11-2 and TRBJ2-7, is EAGVAQSPRYKIIEKRQSVAFWCNPISGHATLYWYQQILGQGPKLLIQFQNNGVVDDSQLPKDRFSAERLKGVDSTLKIQPAKLEDSAVYLCASSLFGGRGFAYEQYFGPGTRLTVT.

In its sample, this clonotype was seen many times. This chain uses TRBV2 with TRBJ1-5; D uncertain. Deletions cut 9 bases from V and 4 bases from J, with 13 bases between. Germline-derived CDR1 and CDR2 are SNHLY and FYNNEI. This CDR3 spans 13 amino acids. CDR3 residues: CASTREGNQPQHF. Here the CDR3 DNA reads TGTGCCAGTACTCGGGAAGGAAATCAGCCCCAGCATTTT.

Details on this clonotype: Without the conserved terminal phenylalanine or tryptophan, this CDR3 likely stems from a read error. The chain combines TRBV7-8 with TRBJ1-2; D is unresolved. The germline gives CDR1 SGHVS, CDR2 FQNEAQ. The CDR3 spans 16 residues. The V end lost 0 bases, the J end lost 1 base, and 12 bases lay between the germline ends. CDR3 nucleotide sequence: TGTGCCAGCAGCTTAGCTGGAGGCAGGTTTAACTATGGCTACACCGTC. Protein sequence: CASSLAGGRFNYGYTV.

The chain has TRBV20-1 and TRBJ2-3, with D unclear. Per the germline V gene, CDR1 is DFQATT and CDR2 is SNEGSKA (reference sequence). V lost 4 bases and J 0 bases, leaving 8 bases between the germline ends. CDR3 length equals 13 residues. As DNA, the CDR3 is TGCAGTGCTATACAGAGAAGCACAGATACGCAGTATTTT. Its protein is CSAIQRSTDTQYF.

This clonotype showed up many times. This chain joins TRBV28 and TRBJ1-1; TRBD1 agrees at 8 bases. This CDR3 spans 18 amino acids. CDR1 is MDHEN, CDR2 SYDVKM, per germline. V shed 2 bases, J shed 0 bases, and the junction held 11 bases outside the gene matches. This chain's CDR3 is CASSLPRDRPVMNTEAFF. CDR3 coding DNA: TGTGCCAGCAGTTTACCCCGGGACAGGCCCGTTATGAACACTGAAGCTTTCTTT.

The genes are TRBV7-2 and TRBJ2-3; D unresolved. With 1 base removed from V and 4 bases from J, the gap between germline ends came to 9 bases. CDR1 is SGHTA and CDR2 is FQGNSA in the germline V gene. CDR3 length equals 14 residues. The DNA for the CDR3 is TGTGCCAGCAGCTTAGTGGGGTCCCCAGATACGCAGTATTTT. Its protein is CASSLVGSPDTQYF.

This clonotype was seen a handful of times. The gene calls are TRBV30 and TRBJ1-5; D unresolved. The length of the CDR3 is 13 residues. Between the trimmed V and J ends, which lost 2 bases and 2 bases, there was a span of 7 bases. In germline, CDR1 is GTSNPN, CDR2 SVGIG (reference sequence). CDR3 amino acids: CAWSLSGNQPQHF. Here the CDR3 DNA reads TGTGCCTGGAGTCTGTCTGGCAATCAGCCCCAGCATTTT. The full variable domain, completed using reference TRBV30 and TRBJ1-5, is SQTIHQWPATLVQPVGSPLSLECTVEGTSNPNLYWYRQAAGRGLQLLFYSVGIGQISSEVPQNLSASRPQDRQFILSSKKLLLSDSGFYLCAWSLSGNQPQHFGDGTRLSIL.

This clonotype has just a few counts. This chain connects TRBV5-6 to TRBJ1-5, with 9 bases aligning to TRBD1. Germline CDR1 and CDR2: SGHDT and YYEEEE. This CDR3 is built from 15 residues. V lost 4 bases and J lost 8; bases outside the gene matches: 10. CDR3 in amino acids: CASSPGTGKEKPQHF. For the CDR3, the DNA is TGTGCCAGCAGCCCCGGGACAGGGAAGGAGAAGCCCCAGCATTTT.

This chain uses TRBV28 with TRBJ2-7; no definite D call. The CDR3 extends over 15 amino acids. CDR1 is MDHEN and CDR2 is SYDVKM in the germline V gene. Trimming pared 3 bases from V and 5 bases from J, leaving 17 bases between. DNA for the CDR3: TGTGCCAGCAGTTTTGGAGTAAGGGATGTCGACGAGCAGTACTTC. Its translation: CASSFGVRDVDEQYF.

In this sample, this clonotype turned up a few times. This chain links TRBV7-6 with TRBJ2-7; TRBD1 or TRBD2 may be the D gene (5 bases each). The CDR3 contains 13 residues. The V gene's germline CDR1 is SGHVS and CDR2 FNYEAQ. Trimming pared 4 bases from V and 5 bases from J, leaving 12 bases between. In DNA form, the CDR3 reads TGTGCCAGCAGCTCTCGGGACGTCGACGAGCAGTACTTC. Translated, it gives CASSSRDVDEQYF.

This clonotype has at least ten counts. The chain combines TRBV9 with TRBJ1-3; TRBD1 is a possible D gene (5 bases). Germline assignment: CDR1 SGDLS and CDR2 YYNGEE. V lost 0 bases, J lost 2 bases, and 12 bases lay in between. The CDR3 loop spans 16 amino acids. The CDR3 loop is CASSVDSGGTGNTIYF. CDR3 DNA: TGTGCCAGCAGCGTAGACTCTGGGGGAACTGGAAACACCATATATTTT.

V gene TRBV24-1 combines with J gene TRBJ2-2, with 10 positions matching TRBD1. Germline V CDR1 and CDR2: KGHDR, SFDVKD. Trimming removed 6 bases from V and 6 bases from J; junction bases left unmatched: 9. This CDR3 is built from 16 residues. The CDR3 spells CATSPTGQGIPGELFF. The CDR3 DNA sequence: TGTGCCACCAGTCCTACGGGACAGGGGATCCCCGGGGAGCTGTTTTTT.

This clonotype was counted a few times. The V call is TRBV18, the J call TRBJ1-4; no clear D gene. V dropped 6 bases and J dropped 7 bases, with 18 bases sitting between them. There are 15 residues in the CDR3. The germline V gene encodes CDR1 KGHSH and CDR2 LQKENI. The DNA of the CDR3 is TGTGCCAGCTCCTACAGACGGGGATCGGCTGAAAAACTGTTTTTT. The encoded protein is CASSYRRGSAEKLFF. Drawing the rest from reference TRBV18 and TRBJ1-4, the complete variable domain is NAGVMQNPRHLVRRRGQEARLRCSPMKGHSHVYWYRQLPEEGLKFMVYLQKENIIDESGMPKERFSAEFPKEGPSILRIQQVVRGDSAAYFCASSYRRGSAEKLFFGSGTQLSVL.

The J gene is TRBJ2-7, the V gene TRBV7-8, with D perhaps TRBD2 (5 bases). CDR1 and CDR2 (germline): SGHVS, FQNEAQ. Trimming removed 1 base from V and 2 bases from J, with 12 bases in between. The CDR3 length is 15 residues. The DNA of the CDR3 is TGTGCCAGCAGCTTAGACCCGCGGGCGACCTACGAGCAGTACTTC. Its protein product is CASSLDPRATYEQYF.

CDR3 nucleotides: TGTGCCATCAGTTCAGGGGGCGCGGGAGCGGGAGTACCAGATACGCAGTATTTT. Translated, it gives CAISSGGAGAGVPDTQYF. The chain recombines TRBV10-3 with TRBJ2-3; D may correspond to TRBD1 or TRBD2 (8 bases each). Germline CDR1 is ENHRY and CDR2 is SYGVKD. The CDR3 is made up of 18 amino acids. The ends were cut back, 5 bases at V and 4 bases at J, with 25 bases in the middle.